The present entry profiles one TCR beta chain with its context. No antigen is known for it. The CDR3 totals 13 residues. Germline V gene data show CDR1 as SGHNT and CDR2 as YYREEE (reference sequence). V lost 4 bases, J lost 5 bases, and 12 bases lay in between. These data come from a study of identical twins. General study points: For out-of-frame beta sequences, excess twin sharing was weaker.

TCRdb passed the 5' RACE reads through MiXCR, listing each CDR3 protein once. Of some 630,000 distinct CDR3 sequences listed, 7% to 7.5% are singletons. These data were likewise used in another study, on yellow fever vaccine responses in identical twins.

The sample taken for sequencing was PBMCs. The source is a woman younger than 30 in good health. The chain employs TRBV5-4 and TRBJ1-2; TRBD1 might be the D (6 bases). The CDR3 coding sequence is TGTGCCAGCAGCCGGGGGCCAGGATATGGCTACACCTTC. Protein product: CASSRGPGYGYTF.